This T cell receptor (beta chain) was sequenced in a study of CD8+ T cells in alopecia areata. Study findings and constraints: Scalp samples also yield sequences of resident alphabeta T cells from normal skin.

A remark on this clone: Its target is unknown.

Stated treatment: oral pan-JAK inhibitor, 5-10 mg twice daily. Germline assignment: CDR1 GTSNPN and CDR2 SVGIG (reference sequence). CDR3 size: 12 residues. V lost 5 bases to trimming and J lost 4 bases, with 9 bases between them. The sequencing template was cDNA reverse transcribed from extracted RNA. TCRdb keeps only in-frame clones here, not all; method: immunoSEQ multiplex PCR. This table holds hundreds of thousands of clones, 60% found once. V is TRBV30 and J is TRBJ1-5; the D is unclear. This TCR was sampled from a human donor with alopecia areata. Sequencing was performed on CD4+ T cells sorted from blood, taken at week 52, from a patient treated with tofacitinib. CDR3 in DNA: TGTGCCTGGGGCTCCCCGAATCAGCCCCAGCATTTT. This codes for CAWGSPNQPQHF.